Given below is one TCR beta chain in context. The data derive from a study of blood T cell repertoires in COVID-19. Study overall: The United States, Italy and Spain supplied acute and convalescent COVID-19 samples. From T cells, B-cell-depleted T cells, or PBMCs came the material, which was cDNA or gDNA.

J was trimmed by 3 bases and V by 8 bases; bases with no gene match: 7. The CDR3 is made up of 14 amino acids. Germline-derived CDR1 and CDR2 are MNHEY and SVGAGI. Authors' processing steps: Quantification of nucleated cells was approximated via reference gene primer amplification. The repertoire was sequenced with immunoSEQ multiplex PCR; TCRdb's copy has only in-frame clones and lacks some. V and J calls and clone size are those listed in that table; D and trimming were worked out from the DNA. The sample shows about 190,000 clones, about four fifths of them seen only once. Sequencing was carried out using peripheral blood. This chain links TRBV6-5 with TRBJ2-3, with 8 bases that match TRBD2. The receptor's source is a man aged 60-69 years with acute or convalescent COVID-19. The CDR3 nucleotides read TGTGCCAGCCGATCGGGAGGGGAAACAGATACGCAGTATTTT. It codes for CASRSGGETDTQYF.